The present TCR beta chain was sequenced within a study of cytomegalovirus exposure and HLA in healthy donors. CDR1 and CDR2 from the germline V gene are SQVTM and ANQGSEA. V was pared by 3 bases and J by 6 bases, with 18 bases between. There are 15 residues in the CDR3. Primers: 60 Vbeta forward and 13 Jbeta reverse. Method: immunoSEQ multiplex PCR; TCRdb's copy keeps in-frame clones and lacks some. The top ten hold about 8% of the sample, which has 60,000 to 70,000 clones, approximately 78% seen once. This receptor was obtained from a man aged 18 to 30 in good health and CMV-seropositive. The material sequenced was PBMCs. V is TRBV29-1 and J is TRBJ2-1; possible D gene TRBD2, 7 bases. Here the CDR3 DNA reads TGCAGCGTTGATGGAGGGAGGGGGGCTGTCAATGAGCAGTTCTTC. As protein: CSVDGGRGAVNEQFF.